The rows below give T cell receptor beta chains drawn from one sample of a study of T cells after yellow fever vaccination. Each CDR3 protein is one row after TCRdb ran MiXCR on the 5' RACE reads. Among about 550,000 distinct CDR3 sequences listed, 15% to 20% were seen once. The sample was PBMCs, taken 15 days after the yellow fever booster vaccination. Every receptor here comes from a man aged 25 to 40 who received the YFV17D yellow fever vaccine. The conserved cysteine and the conserved F or W are not part of the CDR3 here.

v_gene | CDR3aa
TRBV27 | ASSLGQTGETQY
TRBV4-1 | ASSQDQGNEQY
TRBV30 | AWRFQGAVGYT
TRBV7-9 | ASSPFYGEGYGYT
TRBV5-6 | ASSLGWVTEAF
TRBV7-9 | ASSPPGQEEQF
TRBV12-3/TRBV12-4 | ASRLGLASSYEQY
TRBV19 | ASSIDPTGRENIQY
TRBV20-1 | SAPTGQGPGAF
TRBV29-1 | SVEATGELF
TRBV28 | ASSNRQGCV
TRBV20-1 | SARPGGGNQPQH
TRBV6-5 | ASSYSMGARGRSF
TRBV18 | ASSQPGQASSGANVLT
TRBV4-2 | ASSRGTSGNIQY
TRBV27 | ASSSFWKIRVTYNEQF
TRBV3-1 | ASRNAGLETQY
TRBV6-5 | AVRPANTGELF
TRBV12-3/TRBV12-4 | ASSMGAGELF
TRBV28 | ATFGGSWNEQY
TRBV29-1 | STNLGTGFNEQF
TRBV5-1 | ASSFQREYNEQF
TRBV7-2 | ASSRTSGSPDY
TRBV20-1 | SATRLSGVFNEQF
TRBV6-5 | ASRYTGGAYEQY
TRBV7-9 | ASSLEATASGDTQY